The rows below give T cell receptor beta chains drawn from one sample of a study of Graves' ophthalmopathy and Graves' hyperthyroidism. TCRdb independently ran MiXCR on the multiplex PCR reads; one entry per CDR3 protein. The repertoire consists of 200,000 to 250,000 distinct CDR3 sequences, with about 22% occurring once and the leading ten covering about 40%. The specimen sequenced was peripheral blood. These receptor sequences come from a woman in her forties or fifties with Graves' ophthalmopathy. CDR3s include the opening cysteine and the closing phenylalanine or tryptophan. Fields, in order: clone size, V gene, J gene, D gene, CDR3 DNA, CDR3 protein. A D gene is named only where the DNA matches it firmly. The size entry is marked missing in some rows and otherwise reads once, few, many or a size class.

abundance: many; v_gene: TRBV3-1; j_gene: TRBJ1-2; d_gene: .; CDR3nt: TGTGCCAGCAGCCCGGGGCTTAACTATGGCTACACCTTC; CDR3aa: CASSPGLNYGYTF
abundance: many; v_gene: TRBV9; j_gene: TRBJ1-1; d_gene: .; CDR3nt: TGTGCCAGCAGCCCTACAATGGGCCCAGCTTTCTTT; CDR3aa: CASSPTMGPAFF
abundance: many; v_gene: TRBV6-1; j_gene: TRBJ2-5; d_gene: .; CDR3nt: TGTGCCAGCAGCCCAACAGGGAACCAAGAGACCCAGTACTTC; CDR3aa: CASSPTGNQETQYF
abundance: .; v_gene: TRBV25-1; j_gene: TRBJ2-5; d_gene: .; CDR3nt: TGTGCCAGCAGCGCCCGGACCGAGGGCCAAGAGACCCAGTACTTC; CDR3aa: CASSARTEGQETQYF
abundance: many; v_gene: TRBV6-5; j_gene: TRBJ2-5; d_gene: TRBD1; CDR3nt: TGTGCCAGCAGTTACTCCACAGGGGCTTGGGAGACCCAGTACTTC; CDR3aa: CASSYSTGAWETQYF
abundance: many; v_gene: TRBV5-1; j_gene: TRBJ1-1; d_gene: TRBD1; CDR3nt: TGCGCCAGCAGGAAAGACACAGGGGTGAACACTGAAGCTTTCTTT; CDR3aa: CASRKDTGVNTEAFF
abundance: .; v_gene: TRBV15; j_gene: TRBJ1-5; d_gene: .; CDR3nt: TGTGCCACCAGCAGAGAAGCTAATCAGCCCCAGCATTTT; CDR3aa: CATSREANQPQHF
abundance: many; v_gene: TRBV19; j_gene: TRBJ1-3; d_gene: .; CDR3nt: TGTGCCAGTACCCCTCGGAGACGGGACTCTGGAAACACCATATATTTT; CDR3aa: CASTPRRRDSGNTIYF
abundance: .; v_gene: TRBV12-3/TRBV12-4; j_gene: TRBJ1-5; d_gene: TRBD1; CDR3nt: TGTGCCAGCAGTTCCCCAGGGACAGGGGGCATTATCGGTAATCAGCCCCAGCATTTT; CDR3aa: CASSSPGTGGIIGNQPQHF
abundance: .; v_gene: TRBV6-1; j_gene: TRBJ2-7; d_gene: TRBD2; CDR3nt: TGTGCCAGCACCCCCCTAGCGGGAAACACCTACGAGCAGTACTTC; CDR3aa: CASTPLAGNTYEQYF
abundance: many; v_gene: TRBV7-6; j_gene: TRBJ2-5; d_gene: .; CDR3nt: TGTGCCAGCAGCTTAGGGACTACCGGACAAGAGACCCAGTACTTC; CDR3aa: CASSLGTTGQETQYF
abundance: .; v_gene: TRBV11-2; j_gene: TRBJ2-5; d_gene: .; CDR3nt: TGTGCCAGCAGCTTAAATGAGGGGATAGAGACCCAGTACTTC; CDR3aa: CASSLNEGIETQYF
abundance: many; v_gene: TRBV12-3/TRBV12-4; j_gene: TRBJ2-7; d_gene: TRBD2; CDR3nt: TGTGCCAGCAGTTTCTCGGGGACTAGAAGTTCAGAGCAGTACTTC; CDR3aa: CASSFSGTRSSEQYF
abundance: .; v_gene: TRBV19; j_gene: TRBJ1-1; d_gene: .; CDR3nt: TGTGCCAGTAGTACGGGACGGCAGAACACTGAAGCTTTCTTT; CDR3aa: CASSTGRQNTEAFF
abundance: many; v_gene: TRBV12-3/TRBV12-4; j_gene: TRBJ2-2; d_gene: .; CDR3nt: TGTGCCAGCAGTCTATATTTGGATAGTGCCGGCGGGGAGCTGTTTTTT; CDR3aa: CASSLYLDSAGGELFF
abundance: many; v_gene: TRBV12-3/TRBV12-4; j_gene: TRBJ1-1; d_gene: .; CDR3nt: TGTGCCAGCAGTTATCGGAACACTGAAGCTTTCTTT; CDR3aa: CASSYRNTEAFF
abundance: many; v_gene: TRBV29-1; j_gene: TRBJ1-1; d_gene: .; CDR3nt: TGCAGCGCTGACTACAACGGAGACACTGAAGCTTTCTTT; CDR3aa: CSADYNGDTEAFF
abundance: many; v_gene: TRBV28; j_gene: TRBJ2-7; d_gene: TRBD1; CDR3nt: TGTGCCAGCAGCACCCGGGACAGGGGCCACGAGCAGTACTTC; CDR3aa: CASSTRDRGHEQYF
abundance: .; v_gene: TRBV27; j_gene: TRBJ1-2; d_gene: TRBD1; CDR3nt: TGTGCCAGCAGTAACAGGGGGATTGGAGGCTACACCTTC; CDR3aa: CASSNRGIGGYTF
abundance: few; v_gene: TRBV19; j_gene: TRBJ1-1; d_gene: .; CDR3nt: TGTGCCAGTAGTATAAGGGATAAGACTGAAGCTTTCTTT; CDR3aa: CASSIRDKTEAFF
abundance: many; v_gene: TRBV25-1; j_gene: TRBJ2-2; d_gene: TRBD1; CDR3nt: TGTGCCAGCCAAGGGACACCGGGACAGGGGCCGTGGGGCACCGGGGAGCTGTTTTTT; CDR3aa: CASQGTPGQGPWGTGELFF
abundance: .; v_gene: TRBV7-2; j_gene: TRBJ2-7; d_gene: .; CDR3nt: TGTGCCAGCAGCTTCGGGGGCTCTGGCGAGCAGTACTTC; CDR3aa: CASSFGGSGEQYF
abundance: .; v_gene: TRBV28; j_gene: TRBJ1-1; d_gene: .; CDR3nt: TGTGCCAGCAGTTTAATGGGGTTAGGTGAAGCTTTCTTT; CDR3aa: CASSLMGLGEAFF
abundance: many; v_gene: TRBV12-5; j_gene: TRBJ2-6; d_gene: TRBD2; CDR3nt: TGTGCTAGTGGTCCCCTTCGGACTAGCGGGAGGGCCGGAGGGGCCAACGTCCTGACTTTC; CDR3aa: CASGPLRTSGRAGGANVLTF
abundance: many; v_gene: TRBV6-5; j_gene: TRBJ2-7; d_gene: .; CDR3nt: TGTGCCAGCAGGGTTGGCTATCCTAGGATCGAGCAGTACTTC; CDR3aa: CASRVGYPRIEQYF
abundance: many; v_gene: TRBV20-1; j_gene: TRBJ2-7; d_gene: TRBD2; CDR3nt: TGCAGTGCTAGAGATTCAGTCGAGACTAGCGGGATGTGGAACCCCTACGAGCAGTACTTC; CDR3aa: CSARDSVETSGMWNPYEQYF
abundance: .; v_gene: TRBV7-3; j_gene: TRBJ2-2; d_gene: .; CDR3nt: TGTGCCAGCAGCTTACTATACACCGGGGAGCTGTTTTTT; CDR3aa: CASSLLYTGELFF
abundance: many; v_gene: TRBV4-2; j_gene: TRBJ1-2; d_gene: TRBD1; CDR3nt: TGTGCCAGCAGCCCATACAACGTCCGGACAGGGAGCTATGGCTACACCTTC; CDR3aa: CASSPYNVRTGSYGYTF
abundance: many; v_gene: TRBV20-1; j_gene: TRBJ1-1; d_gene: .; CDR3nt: TGCAGTGCTAGAGATCTTACGGGGAACACTGAAGCTTTCTTT; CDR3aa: CSARDLTGNTEAFF
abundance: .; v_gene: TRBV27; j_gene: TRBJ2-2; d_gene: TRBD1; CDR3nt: TGTGCCAGCAGTTCCATCCGGGACAGGGACACCGGGGAGCTGTTTTTT; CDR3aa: CASSSIRDRDTGELFF
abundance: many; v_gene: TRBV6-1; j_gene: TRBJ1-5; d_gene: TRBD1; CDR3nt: TGTGCCAGCAGTAGGGGGACAGGGGTCGATCAGCCCCAGCATTTT; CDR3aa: CASSRGTGVDQPQHF
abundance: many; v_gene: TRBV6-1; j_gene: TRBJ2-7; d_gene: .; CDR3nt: TGTGCCAGCAGTACCCACTCCTGGGGCAGCTCCTACGAGCAGTACTTC; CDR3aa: CASSTHSWGSSYEQYF
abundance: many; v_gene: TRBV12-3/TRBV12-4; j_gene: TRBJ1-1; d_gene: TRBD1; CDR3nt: TGTGCCAGCAGTAGACCGACAGGGCCGAACACTGAAGCTTTCTTT; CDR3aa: CASSRPTGPNTEAFF
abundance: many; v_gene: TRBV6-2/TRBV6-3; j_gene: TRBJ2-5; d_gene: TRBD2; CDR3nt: TGTGCCAGCAGTTACGGGTCGGGAGGTGGCCAAGAGACCCAGTACTTC; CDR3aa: CASSYGSGGGQETQYF
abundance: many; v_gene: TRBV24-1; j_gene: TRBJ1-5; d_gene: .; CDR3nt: TGTGCCACCAGTGACGTCAATCAGCCCCAGCATTTT; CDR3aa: CATSDVNQPQHF
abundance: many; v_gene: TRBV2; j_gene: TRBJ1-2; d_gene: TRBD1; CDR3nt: TGTGCCACTCGGTTGGACAGGGGACGTGGGTATGGCTACACCTTC; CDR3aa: CATRLDRGRGYGYTF
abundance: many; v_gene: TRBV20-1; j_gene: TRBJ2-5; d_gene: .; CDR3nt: TGCAGTGCCGCCGACAGTAGGCGAAAAGAGACCCAGTACTTC; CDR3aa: CSAADSRRKETQYF
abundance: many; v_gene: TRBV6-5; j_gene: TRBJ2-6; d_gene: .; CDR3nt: TGTGCCAGCAGTTACCGCAGCACTGGGGCCAACGTCCTGACTTTC; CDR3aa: CASSYRSTGANVLTF
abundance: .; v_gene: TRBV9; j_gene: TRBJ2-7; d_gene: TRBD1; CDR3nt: TGTGCCAGCAGCGTAGGTTCCGGACAGGGGGTACCCTACGAGCAGTACTTC; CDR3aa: CASSVGSGQGVPYEQYF
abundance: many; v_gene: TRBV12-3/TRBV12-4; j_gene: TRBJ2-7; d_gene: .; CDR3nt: TGTGCCAGCAGTTTAGGGGACCAACTCGGGAAGCAGTACTTC; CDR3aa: CASSLGDQLGKQYF
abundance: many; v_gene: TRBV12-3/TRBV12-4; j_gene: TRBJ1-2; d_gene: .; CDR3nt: TGTGCCAGCACCCTAAGCCGGGGCCAAGGCTACACCTTC; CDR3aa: CASTLSRGQGYTF
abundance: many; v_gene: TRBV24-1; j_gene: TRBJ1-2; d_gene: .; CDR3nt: TGTGCCACCCGCGCCCCCGGGAATAACTATGGCTACACCTTC; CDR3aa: CATRAPGNNYGYTF
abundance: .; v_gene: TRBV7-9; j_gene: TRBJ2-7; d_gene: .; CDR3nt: TGTGCCAGCAGCATAAGTTCGGGACTTCTAAACGAGCAGTACTTC; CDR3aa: CASSISSGLLNEQYF
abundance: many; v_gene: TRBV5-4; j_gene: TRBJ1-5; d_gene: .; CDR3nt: TGTGCCAGCAGCTCTCAGGGTCGGAATCAGCCCCAGCATTTT; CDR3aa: CASSSQGRNQPQHF
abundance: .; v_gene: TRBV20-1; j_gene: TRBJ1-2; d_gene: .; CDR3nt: TGCAGTGAAAAGTTGGGTGGCTACACCTTC; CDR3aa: CSEKLGGYTF
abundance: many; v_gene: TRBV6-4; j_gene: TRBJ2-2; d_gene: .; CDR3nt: TGTGCCAGCAGTGAAACTATCACCGGGGAGCTGTTTTTT; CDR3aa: CASSETITGELFF
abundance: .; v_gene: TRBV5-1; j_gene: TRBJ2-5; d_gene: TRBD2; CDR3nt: TGCGCCAGCAGCCGGGGGGGGAAAGAGACCCAGTACTTC; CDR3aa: CASSRGGKETQYF
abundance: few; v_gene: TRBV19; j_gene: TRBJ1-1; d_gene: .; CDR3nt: TGTGCCAGTAGTCCCCTAAGGTCCGAGGGCCGTAGAAACACTGAAGCTTTCTTT; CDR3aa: CASSPLRSEGRRNTEAFF
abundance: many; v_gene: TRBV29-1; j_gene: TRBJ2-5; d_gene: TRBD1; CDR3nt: TGCAGCGTTGAGGAGGACAGGACTCAAGAGACCCAGTACTTC; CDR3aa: CSVEEDRTQETQYF
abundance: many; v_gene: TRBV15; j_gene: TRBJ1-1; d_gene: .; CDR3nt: TGTGCCACCATATCTGAGTTCGGGGGGCGCAACACTGAAGCTTTCTTT; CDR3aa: CATISEFGGRNTEAFF
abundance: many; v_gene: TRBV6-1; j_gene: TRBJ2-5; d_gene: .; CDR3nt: TGTGCCAGCATGGGTTTCGGAGAGACCCAGTACTTC; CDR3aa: CASMGFGETQYF